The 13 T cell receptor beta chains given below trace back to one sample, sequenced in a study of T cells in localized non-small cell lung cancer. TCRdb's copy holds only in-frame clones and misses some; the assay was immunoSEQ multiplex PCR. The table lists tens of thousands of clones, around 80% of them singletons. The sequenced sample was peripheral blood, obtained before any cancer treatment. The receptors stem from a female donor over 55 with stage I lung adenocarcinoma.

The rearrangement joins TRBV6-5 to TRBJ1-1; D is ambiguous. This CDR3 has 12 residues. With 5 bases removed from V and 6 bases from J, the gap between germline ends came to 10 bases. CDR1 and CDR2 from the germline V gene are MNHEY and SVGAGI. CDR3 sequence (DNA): TGTGCCAGCAGTCACCCGACGGCTGAAGCTTTCTTT. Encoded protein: CASSHPTAEAFF.

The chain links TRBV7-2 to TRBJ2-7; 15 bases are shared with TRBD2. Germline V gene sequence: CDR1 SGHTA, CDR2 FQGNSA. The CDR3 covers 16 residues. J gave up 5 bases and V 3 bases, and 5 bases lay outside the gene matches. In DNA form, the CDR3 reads TGTGCCAGCAGCTTGGGGACTAGCGGGGGGCAAAACGAGCAGTACTTC. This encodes CASSLGTSGGQNEQYF.

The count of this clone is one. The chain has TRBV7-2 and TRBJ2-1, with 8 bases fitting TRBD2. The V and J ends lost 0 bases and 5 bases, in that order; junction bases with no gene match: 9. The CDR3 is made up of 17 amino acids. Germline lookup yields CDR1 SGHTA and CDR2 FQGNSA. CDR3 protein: CASSLARPSGPHNEQFF. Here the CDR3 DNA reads TGTGCCAGCAGCTTAGCGCGCCCTAGCGGGCCACACAATGAGCAGTTCTTC.

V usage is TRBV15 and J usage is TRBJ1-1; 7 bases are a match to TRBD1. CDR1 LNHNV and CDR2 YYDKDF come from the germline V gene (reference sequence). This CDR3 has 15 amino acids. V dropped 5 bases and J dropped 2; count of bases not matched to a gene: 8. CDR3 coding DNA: TGTGCCACCAGCTCGCACAGGGGCTTCAACACTGAAGCTTTCTTT. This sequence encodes CATSSHRGFNTEAFF. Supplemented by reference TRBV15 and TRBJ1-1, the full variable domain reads DAMVIQNPRYQVTQFGKPVTLSCSQTLNHNVMYWYQQKSSQAPKLLFHYYDKDFNNEADTPDNFQSRRPNTSFCFLDIRSPGLGDTAMYLCATSSHRGFNTEAFFGQGTRLTVV.

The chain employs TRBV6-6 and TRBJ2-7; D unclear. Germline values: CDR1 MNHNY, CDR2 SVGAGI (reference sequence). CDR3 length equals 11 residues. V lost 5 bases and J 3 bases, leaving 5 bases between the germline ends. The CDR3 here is CASSLYYEQYF. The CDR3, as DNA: TGTGCCAGCAGTCTCTACTACGAGCAGTACTTC.

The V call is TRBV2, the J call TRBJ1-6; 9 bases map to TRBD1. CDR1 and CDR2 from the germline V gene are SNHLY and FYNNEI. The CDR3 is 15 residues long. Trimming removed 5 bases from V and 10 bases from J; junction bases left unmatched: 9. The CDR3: CASSFGTGNGSPLHF. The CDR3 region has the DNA TGTGCCAGCAGTTTTGGGACAGGGAACGGCTCACCCCTCCACTTT.

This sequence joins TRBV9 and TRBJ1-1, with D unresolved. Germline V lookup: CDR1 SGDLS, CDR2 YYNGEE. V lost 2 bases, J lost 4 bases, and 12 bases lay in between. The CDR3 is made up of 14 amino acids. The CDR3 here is CASSVGPRLTEAFF. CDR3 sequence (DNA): TGTGCCAGCAGCGTTGGACCGAGGCTCACTGAAGCTTTCTTT. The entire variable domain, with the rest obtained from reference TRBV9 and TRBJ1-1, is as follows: DSGVTQTPKHLITATGQRVTLRCSPRSGDLSVYWYQQSLDQGLQFLIQYYNGEERAKGNILERFSAQQFPDLHSELNLSSLELGDSALYFCASSVGPRLTEAFFGQGTRLTVV.

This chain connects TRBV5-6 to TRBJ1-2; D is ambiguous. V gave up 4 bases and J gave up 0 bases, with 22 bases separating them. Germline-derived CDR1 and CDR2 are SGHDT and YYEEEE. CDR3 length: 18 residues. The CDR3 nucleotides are TGTGCCAGCAGCCCACTGGGATCGGGGAAGCTAGCTAACTATGGCTACACCTTC. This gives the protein CASSPLGSGKLANYGYTF.

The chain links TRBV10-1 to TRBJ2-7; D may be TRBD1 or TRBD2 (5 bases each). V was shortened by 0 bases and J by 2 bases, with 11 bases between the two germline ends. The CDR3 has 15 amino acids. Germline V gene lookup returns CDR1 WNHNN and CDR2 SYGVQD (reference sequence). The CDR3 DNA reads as TGCGCCAGCAGTGAGTCGAAGGGGACCACCTACGAGCAGTACTTC. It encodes CASSESKGTTYEQYF.

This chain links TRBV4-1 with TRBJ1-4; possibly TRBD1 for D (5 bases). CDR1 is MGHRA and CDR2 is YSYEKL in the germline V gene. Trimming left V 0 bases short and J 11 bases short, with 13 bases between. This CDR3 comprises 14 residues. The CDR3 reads CASSQDPGTNKLFF. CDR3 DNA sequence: TGCGCCAGCAGCCAAGACCCTGGGACTAACAAACTGTTTTTT.

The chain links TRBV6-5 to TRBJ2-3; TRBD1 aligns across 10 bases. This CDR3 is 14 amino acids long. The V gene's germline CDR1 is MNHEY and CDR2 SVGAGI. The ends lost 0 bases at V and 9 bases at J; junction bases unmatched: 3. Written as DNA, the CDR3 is TGTGCCAGCAGTTACTCCGACAGGGGGCGGACGCAGTATTTT. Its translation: CASSYSDRGRTQYF.

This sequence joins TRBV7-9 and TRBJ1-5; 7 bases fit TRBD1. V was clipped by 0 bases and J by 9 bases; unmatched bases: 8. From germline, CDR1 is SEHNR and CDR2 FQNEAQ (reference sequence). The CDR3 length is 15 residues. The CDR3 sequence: CASSLADREPSPQHF. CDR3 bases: TGTGCCAGCAGCTTAGCAGACAGGGAGCCCTCGCCCCAGCATTTT.

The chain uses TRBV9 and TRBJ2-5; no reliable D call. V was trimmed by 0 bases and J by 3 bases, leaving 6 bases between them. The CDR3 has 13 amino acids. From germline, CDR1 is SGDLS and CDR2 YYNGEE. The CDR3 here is CASSVDLKETQYF. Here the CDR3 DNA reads TGTGCCAGCAGCGTAGACTTAAAAGAGACCCAGTACTTC.